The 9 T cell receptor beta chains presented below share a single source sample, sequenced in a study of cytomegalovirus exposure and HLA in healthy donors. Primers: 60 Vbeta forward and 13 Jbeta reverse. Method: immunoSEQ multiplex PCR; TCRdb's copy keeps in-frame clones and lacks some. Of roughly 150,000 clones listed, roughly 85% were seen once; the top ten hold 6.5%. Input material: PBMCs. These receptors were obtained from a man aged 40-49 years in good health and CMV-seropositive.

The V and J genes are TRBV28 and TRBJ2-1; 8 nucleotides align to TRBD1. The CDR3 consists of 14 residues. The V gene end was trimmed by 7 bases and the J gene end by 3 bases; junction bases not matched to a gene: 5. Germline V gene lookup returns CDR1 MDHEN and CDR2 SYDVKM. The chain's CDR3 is CASIRTGSYNEQFF. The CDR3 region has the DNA TGTGCCAGCATCAGGACAGGGAGCTACAATGAGCAGTTCTTC. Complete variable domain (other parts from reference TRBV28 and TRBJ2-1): DVKVTQSSRYLVKRTGEKVFLECVQDMDHENMFWYRQDPGLGLRLIYFSYDVKMKEKGDIPEGYSVSREKKERFSLILESASTNQTSMYLCASIRTGSYNEQFFGPGTRLTVL.

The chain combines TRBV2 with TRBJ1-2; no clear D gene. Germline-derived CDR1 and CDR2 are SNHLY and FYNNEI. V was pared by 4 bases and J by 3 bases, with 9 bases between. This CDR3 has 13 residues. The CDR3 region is CASSVQSHYGYTF. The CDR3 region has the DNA TGTGCCAGCAGTGTACAGAGTCACTATGGCTACACCTTC. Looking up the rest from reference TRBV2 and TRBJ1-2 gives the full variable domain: EPEVTQTPSHQVTQMGQEVILRCVPISNHLYFYWYRQILGQKVEFLVSFYNNEISEKSEIFDDQFSVERPDGSNFTLKIRSTKLEDSAMYFCASSVQSHYGYTFGSGTRLTVV.

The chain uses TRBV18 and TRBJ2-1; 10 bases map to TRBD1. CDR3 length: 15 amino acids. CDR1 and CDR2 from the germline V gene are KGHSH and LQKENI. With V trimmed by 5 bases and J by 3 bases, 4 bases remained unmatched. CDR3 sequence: CASSLDRGNYNEQFF. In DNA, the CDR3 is TGTGCCAGCTCATTGGACAGGGGGAACTACAATGAGCAGTTCTTC.

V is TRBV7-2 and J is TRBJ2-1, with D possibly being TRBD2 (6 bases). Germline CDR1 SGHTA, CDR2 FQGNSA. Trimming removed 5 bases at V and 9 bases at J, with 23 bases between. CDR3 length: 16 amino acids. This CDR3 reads CASSPGIAARPLEQFF. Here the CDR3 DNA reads TGTGCCAGCAGCCCCGGAATAGCGGCTAGGCCTCTTGAGCAGTTCTTC.

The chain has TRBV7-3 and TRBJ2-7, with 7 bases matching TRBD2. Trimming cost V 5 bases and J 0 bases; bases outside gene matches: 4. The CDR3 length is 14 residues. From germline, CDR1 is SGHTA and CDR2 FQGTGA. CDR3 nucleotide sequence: TGTGCCAGCAGCCCGGGACTAAACTCCTACGAGCAGTACTTC. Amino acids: CASSPGLNSYEQYF.

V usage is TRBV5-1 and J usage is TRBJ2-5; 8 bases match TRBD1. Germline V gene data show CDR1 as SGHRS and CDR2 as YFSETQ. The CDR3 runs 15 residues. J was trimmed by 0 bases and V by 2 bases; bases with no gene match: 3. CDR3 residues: CASSLWTGYQETQYF. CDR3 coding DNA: TGCGCCAGCAGCTTATGGACAGGGTACCAAGAGACCCAGTACTTC.

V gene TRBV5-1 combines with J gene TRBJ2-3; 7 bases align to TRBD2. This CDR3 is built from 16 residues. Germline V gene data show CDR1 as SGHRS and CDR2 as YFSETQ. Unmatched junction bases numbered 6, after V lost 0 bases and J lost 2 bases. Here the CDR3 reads CASSLVTGTITDTQYF. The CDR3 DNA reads TGCGCCAGCAGCTTGGTAACCGGGACTATCACAGATACGCAGTATTTT.

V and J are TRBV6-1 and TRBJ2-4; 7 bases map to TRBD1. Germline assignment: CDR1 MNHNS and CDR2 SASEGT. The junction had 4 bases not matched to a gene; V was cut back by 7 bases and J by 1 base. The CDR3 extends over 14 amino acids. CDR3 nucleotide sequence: TGTGCCAGCACCCCGACAGGGGCCAAAAACATTCAGTACTTC. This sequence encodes CASTPTGAKNIQYF.

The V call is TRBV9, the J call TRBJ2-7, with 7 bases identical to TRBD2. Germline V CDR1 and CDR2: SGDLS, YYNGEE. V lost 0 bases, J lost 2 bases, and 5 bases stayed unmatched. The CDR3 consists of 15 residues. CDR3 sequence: CASSVASGGTYEQYF. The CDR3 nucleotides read TGTGCCAGCAGCGTAGCTAGCGGAGGGACCTACGAGCAGTACTTC.